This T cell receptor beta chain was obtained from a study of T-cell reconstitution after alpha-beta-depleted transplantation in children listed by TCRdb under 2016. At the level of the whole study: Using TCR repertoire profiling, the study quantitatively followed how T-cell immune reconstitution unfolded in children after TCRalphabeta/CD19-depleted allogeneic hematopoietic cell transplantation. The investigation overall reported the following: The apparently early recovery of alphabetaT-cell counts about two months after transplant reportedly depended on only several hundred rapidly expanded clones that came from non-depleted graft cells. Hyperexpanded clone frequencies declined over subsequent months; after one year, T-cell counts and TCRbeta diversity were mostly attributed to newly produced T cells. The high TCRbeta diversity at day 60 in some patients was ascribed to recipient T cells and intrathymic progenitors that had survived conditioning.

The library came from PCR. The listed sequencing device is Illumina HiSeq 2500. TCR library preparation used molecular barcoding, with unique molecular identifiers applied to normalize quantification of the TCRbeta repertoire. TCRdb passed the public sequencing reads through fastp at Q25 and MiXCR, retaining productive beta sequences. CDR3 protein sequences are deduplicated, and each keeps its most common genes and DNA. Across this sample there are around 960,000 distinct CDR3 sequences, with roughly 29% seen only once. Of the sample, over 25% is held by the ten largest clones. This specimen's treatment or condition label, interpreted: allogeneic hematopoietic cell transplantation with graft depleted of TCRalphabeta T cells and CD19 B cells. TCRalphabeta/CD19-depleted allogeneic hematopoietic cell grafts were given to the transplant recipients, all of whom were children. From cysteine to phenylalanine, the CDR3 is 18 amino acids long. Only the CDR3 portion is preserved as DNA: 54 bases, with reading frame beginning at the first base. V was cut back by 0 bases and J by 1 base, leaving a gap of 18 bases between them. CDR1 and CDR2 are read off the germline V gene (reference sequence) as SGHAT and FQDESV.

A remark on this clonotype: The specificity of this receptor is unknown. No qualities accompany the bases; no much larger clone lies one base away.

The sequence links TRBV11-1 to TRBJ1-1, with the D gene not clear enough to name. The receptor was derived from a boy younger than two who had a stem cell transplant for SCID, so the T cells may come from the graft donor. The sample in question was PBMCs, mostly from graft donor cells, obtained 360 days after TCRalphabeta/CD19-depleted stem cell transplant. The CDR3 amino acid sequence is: CASSLARSKIGWNTEAFF. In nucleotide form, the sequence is TGTGCCAGCAGCTTAGCCCGAAGCAAAATCGGGTGGAACACTGAAGCTTTCTTT.